This entry lists 10 T cell receptor beta chains sequenced from one sample in a study of OX40 agonist ivuxolimab in advanced cancers. Produced via immunoSEQ multiplex PCR; TCRdb's table is partial and in-frame only. Among approximately 66,000 clones listed, 85% to 90% were seen once. This material consisted of CD4+ or CD8+ T cells sorted from blood, taken in a trial of the OX40 agonist ivuxolimab. The receptors here all came from an adult with an advanced solid tumor such as melanoma, head and neck, liver or kidney cancer.

In regard to this clone: The junction does not match germline at one end; this may be a read error. CDR3 loop: CASSLASGTEAFF. CDR3 bases: TGTGCTAGCAGCTTAGCCAGCGGGACTGAAGCTTTCTTT. The chain combines TRBV7-7 with TRBJ1-1; D gene uncertain. The CDR3 runs to 13 residues. Germline V gene data show CDR1 as SSHAT and CDR2 as FNYEAQ (reference sequence).

The genes are TRBV19 and TRBJ1-3, with D possibly matching TRBD1 (5 bases). The CDR3 consists of 17 residues. The germline gives CDR1 LNHDA, CDR2 SQIVND (reference sequence). The V gene lost 4 bases and the J gene lost 3 bases, with 19 bases spanning the gap. CDR3 sequence (DNA): TGTGCCAGTAGTAAGGGGTCGGCTGTTACCTTTGGAAACACCATATATTTT. Protein: CASSKGSAVTFGNTIYF.

The chain links TRBV4-1 to TRBJ2-5; D is perhaps TRBD1 (5 bases). With 4 bases removed from V and 1 base from J, the gap between germline ends came to 16 bases. Germline CDR1 reads MGHRA; CDR2 reads YSYEKL. The CDR3 extends over 16 amino acids. The CDR3 sequence is CASSPRLGHLQETQYF. The CDR3 region has the DNA TGCGCCAGCAGCCCCCGGCTTGGACACCTCCAAGAGACCCAGTACTTC.

This clone was seen only once. The chain has TRBV27 and TRBJ2-7, with 10 positions matching TRBD1. Germline V lookup: CDR1 MNHEY, CDR2 SMNVEV (reference sequence). J gave up 6 bases and V 3 bases, and 2 bases lay outside the gene matches. The CDR3 has 13 residues. The CDR3 region is CASSFRTGGEQYF. For the CDR3, the DNA is TGTGCCAGCAGTTTCCGGACAGGGGGCGAGCAGTACTTC.

The chain joins TRBV7-2 to TRBJ1-4; D is undetermined. Between the trimmed V and J ends, which lost 4 bases and 6 bases, there was a span of 15 bases. CDR3 size: 15 residues. Germline lookup yields CDR1 SGHTA and CDR2 FQGNSA. The CDR3 protein is CASSSPWTEDEKLFF. Here the CDR3 DNA reads TGTGCCAGCAGCTCCCCATGGACGGAGGATGAAAAACTGTTTTTT.

The rearrangement uses TRBV5-5 and TRBJ2-2; the D gene is possibly TRBD2 (6 bases). Germline-derived CDR1 and CDR2 are SGHKS and YYEKEE (reference sequence). V dropped 3 bases and J dropped 4 bases, with 7 bases sitting between them. The CDR3 is 13 residues long. The CDR3 DNA follows: TGTGCCAGCAGCTGGGAGGTCACCGGGGAGCTGTTTTTT. Residues: CASSWEVTGELFF.

The gene calls are TRBV27 and TRBJ1-1; possible D gene TRBD1, 5 bases. Germline assignment: CDR1 MNHEY and CDR2 SMNVEV (reference sequence). V lost 5 bases, J lost 0 bases, and 10 bases lay in between. The CDR3 is 14 residues long. CDR3 in DNA: TGTGCCAGCAGTCCGGGACCTATGAACACTGAAGCTTTCTTT. It codes for CASSPGPMNTEAFF.

The chain is built from TRBV9 and TRBJ2-1; D may be TRBD2 (5 bases). CDR3 length: 16 residues. Germline CDR1 reads SGDLS; CDR2 reads YYNGEE. V was trimmed by 3 bases and J by 4 bases, leaving 17 bases between them. In DNA form, the CDR3 reads TGTGCCAGCAGCGCCGGCGAGGGTCTTCTTTACAATGAGCAGTTCTTC. Protein: CASSAGEGLLYNEQFF.

Comments on this clone: Other DNA sequences in the same sample also yield this CDR3. The chain uses TRBV29-1 and TRBJ1-1, with a possible D match to TRBD1 (5 bases). The CDR3 spans 11 residues. Germline CDR1 is SQVTM and CDR2 is ANQGSEA. Trimming took 3 bases from V and 7 from J, leaving 9 bases between them. The CDR3 DNA follows: TGCAGCGTTGACAGGGACGGTGAAGCTTTCTTT. Translation gives CSVDRDGEAFF.

V gene TRBV19 combines with J gene TRBJ2-1; the D is unclear. V shed 6 bases and J shed 0 bases, with 15 bases lying between them. The CDR3 is made up of 16 amino acids. Germline values: CDR1 LNHDA, CDR2 SQIVND (reference sequence). Written as DNA, the CDR3 is TGTGCCAGTAGCCGCCCTCACACCAGCTCCTACAATGAGCAGTTCTTC. Translating gives CASSRPHTSSYNEQFF.